The rows below give T cell receptor beta chains drawn from one sample of a study of graft-versus-host responses after intestinal transplantation. Sequencing used immunoSEQ multiplex PCR; TCRdb keeps in-frame clones, though not all of them. Of under 95,000 clones in the sample, about 87% are singletons; the top ten hold 0.28%. These receptors have no known antigen. The source was unstimulated CD4+ T cells sorted from spleen or lymph node cells, collected before transplant. The receptors shown here come from a human donor who was the organ donor for an intestinal transplant. CDR3s include the opening cysteine and the closing phenylalanine or tryptophan. D genes are given only for firm matches. Size tells how often a clone was seen (once, few, many) or the class of an expanded clone, and some rows leave it out.

TRBJ2-1 TRBD2 TRBV27 NA CASRLADIYNEQFF TGTGCCAGCAGACTAGCGGATATATACAATGAGCAGTTCTTC
TRBJ2-7 TRBD2 TRBV13 NA CASSLAGAMGPGEQYF TGTGCCAGCAGCCTAGCGGGAGCGATGGGACCGGGCGAGCAGTACTTC
TRBJ1-1 NA TRBV2 NA CASLHRDTEAFF TGTGCCAGCCTGCACAGGGACACTGAAGCTTTCTTT
TRBJ1-3 NA TRBV11-1 NA CASSESRGGRTIYF TGTGCCAGCAGCGAGAGTCGGGGAGGTCGGACCATATATTTT
TRBJ1-3 TRBD1 TRBV6-5 NA CASSYSNRGNGNTIYF TGTGCCAGCAGTTACTCGAACAGGGGCAATGGAAACACCATATATTTT
TRBJ1-2 NA TRBV5-1 NA CASSSNAQGNGYTF TGCGCCAGCAGCTCGAACGCTCAGGGGAATGGCTACACCTTC
TRBJ2-7 TRBD1 TRBV6-5 NA CASRPRGHVSYEQYF TGTGCCAGCAGGCCCAGGGGGCATGTCTCCTACGAGCAGTACTTC
TRBJ1-6 NA TRBV6-1 NA CASSDRGSYNSPLHF TGTGCCAGCAGTGACCGGGGTTCCTATAATTCACCCCTCCACTTT
TRBJ2-5 TRBD2 TRBV7-3 NA CASSPSGGAFGETQYF TGTGCCAGCAGCCCTAGCGGGGGGGCCTTCGGAGAGACCCAGTACTTC
TRBJ2-7 TRBD1 TRBV10-3 once CAISLDRAYEQYF TGTGCCATCAGTCTGGACAGGGCCTACGAGCAGTACTTC
TRBJ2-7 NA TRBV15 NA CATSRDWGGKASEQYF TGTGCCACCAGCAGAGATTGGGGGGGCAAAGCCTCCGAGCAGTACTTC
TRBJ2-4 NA TRBV10-3 NA CAISESISLGPGIQYF TGTGCCATCAGTGAGTCGATTTCCCTGGGCCCCGGCATTCAGTACTTC
TRBJ2-7 NA TRBV4-3 NA CASSQGRGSYEQYF TGCGCCAGCAGCCAAGGTCGCGGGTCCTACGAGCAGTACTTC
TRBJ2-2 TRBD2 TRBV10-3 NA CAANAGTSRVGELFF TGTGCCGCCAACGCGGGGACTAGCCGGGTCGGGGAGCTGTTTTTT
TRBJ1-5 TRBD1 TRBV6-6 NA CASSYRDRGNQPQHF TGTGCCAGCAGTTACCGGGACAGGGGCAATCAGCCCCAGCATTTT
TRBJ2-7 TRBD1 TRBV11-3 NA CASSFGTGAYEQYF TGTGCCAGCAGCTTCGGGACAGGTGCCTACGAGCAGTACTTC
TRBJ2-6 TRBD1 TRBV2 few CASSGDRAGANVLTF TGTGCCAGCAGCGGGGACAGGGCTGGGGCCAACGTCCTGACTTTC
TRBJ1-2 NA TRBV7-8 NA CASSPDSYGYTF TGTGCCAGCAGCCCAGACAGCTATGGCTACACCTTC
TRBJ2-1 NA TRBV18 NA CASSPLAAGNEQFF TGTGCCAGCTCACCGTTAGCGGCGGGCAATGAGCAGTTCTTC
TRBJ2-7 NA TRBV19 once CASTIRGQISYEQYF TGTGCCAGTACCATCCGAGGACAGATCTCCTACGAGCAGTACTTC
TRBJ2-1 NA TRBV11-2 NA CASSRNYRNGQFF TGTGCCAGCAGCCGAAACTACAGGAATGGGCAGTTCTTC
TRBJ2-7 TRBD1 TRBV18 NA CASSPRGGQMSSYEQYF TGTGCCAGCTCACCAAGAGGGGGACAGATGAGCTCCTACGAGCAGTACTTC
TRBJ2-7 NA TRBV2 few CASKDAGPYEQYF TGTGCCAGCAAGGATGCGGGCCCCTACGAGCAGTACTTC
TRBJ1-4 NA TRBV5-4 NA CASSVGWQNNEKLFF TGTGCCAGCAGCGTGGGCTGGCAGAATAATGAAAAACTGTTTTTT
TRBJ1-2 TRBD1 TRBV5-4 NA CASSSGTGGVSHGYTF TGTGCCAGCAGCTCAGGGACAGGGGGCGTGAGTCATGGCTACACCTTC
TRBJ2-2 TRBD1 TRBV5-1 NA CASSLAGTGDAGELFF TGCGCCAGCAGCTTGGCCGGGACAGGGGACGCCGGGGAGCTGTTTTTT
TRBJ2-3 TRBD2 TRBV27 NA CASSSPSIAGDDTQYF TGTGCCAGCAGTTCCCCTTCGATAGCGGGGGACGATACGCAGTATTTT
TRBJ2-3 NA TRBV5-3 NA CARSSRATRAEITDTQYF TGTGCCAGAAGCTCCCGGGCAACTAGGGCGGAAATCACAGATACGCAGTATTTT
TRBJ1-4 NA TRBV5-8 NA CASSLETGGDEKLFF TGTGCCAGCAGCTTGGAGACCGGGGGAGATGAAAAACTGTTTTTT
TRBJ1-3 NA TRBV18 NA CASSDSSGNTIYF TGTGCCAGCTCAGACAGCTCTGGAAACACCATATATTTT
TRBJ2-1 TRBD2 TRBV28 NA CASSSALLAGDSEQFF TGTGCCAGCAGTTCCGCATTACTAGCGGGAGACTCGGAGCAGTTCTTC
TRBJ2-7 NA TRBV6-1 NA CASSGQGGTYEQYF TGTGCCAGCAGTGGTCAAGGAGGCACCTACGAGCAGTACTTC
TRBJ2-7 TRBD2 TRBV28 NA CASSAPGGSLYEQYF TGTGCCAGCAGTGCCCCGGGGGGGTCCCTCTACGAGCAGTACTTC
TRBJ1-2 NA TRBV5-5 NA CASSAGQTGYTF TGTGCCAGCAGCGCCGGACAGACGGGCTACACCTTC
TRBJ2-4 TRBD1 TRBV27 NA CASSLNRGKNIQYF TGTGCCAGCAGTTTGAACAGGGGCAAAAACATTCAGTACTTC
TRBJ2-2 TRBD1 TRBV6-1 NA CASVPGQGTTGELFF TGTGCCAGCGTGCCGGGACAGGGAACCACCGGGGAGCTGTTTTTT
TRBJ2-3 TRBD1 TRBV27 NA CASHQGAEDTQYF TGTGCCAGCCATCAGGGGGCAGAAGATACGCAGTATTTT
TRBJ2-5 TRBD1 TRBV7-3 NA CASSSGTGGQETQYF TGTGCCAGCAGCAGCGGGACAGGGGGCCAAGAGACCCAGTACTTC
TRBJ2-7 NA TRBV2 NA CASTGQRTSYEQYF TGTGCCAGCACCGGACAGAGAACCTCCTACGAGCAGTACTTC
TRBJ2-2 TRBD2 TRBV28 NA CATQREGGTGELFF TGTGCCACCCAGCGGGAGGGCGGCACCGGGGAGCTGTTTTTT
TRBJ1-5 NA TRBV6-5 NA CASSAGGDSQPQHF TGTGCCAGCAGCGCCGGGGGGGATTCTCAGCCCCAGCATTTT
TRBJ2-7 TRBD1 TRBV9 NA CASSVGQNPFHEQYF TGTGCCAGCAGCGTGGGACAGAACCCCTTCCACGAGCAGTACTTC
TRBJ1-1 NA TRBV30 NA CAWSDGLNTEAFF TGTGCCTGGAGCGATGGCCTTAACACTGAAGCTTTCTTT
TRBJ2-3 TRBD1 TRBV18 NA CASSPGQGADTQYF TGTGCCAGCTCACCGGGACAGGGGGCAGATACGCAGTATTTT
TRBJ2-3 TRBD2 TRBV5-1 few CASNLLAGGLDTQYF TGCGCCAGCAACCTACTAGCGGGGGGGCTGGATACGCAGTATTTT